One and the same sample provided the 32 T cell receptor beta chains below, sequenced in a study of regulatory T cells in long-lasting Graves disease (dated by TCRdb to the early 2020s). Explained via the paper, the time point label denotes: newly diagnosed GD, antithyroid drugs for less than 3 months. For both TCR sequencing and RNA sequencing, RNA was extracted from PBMCs in TRIzol. The library was generated by multiplex PCR. The listed sequencing device is Illumina HiSeq 4000. To build TCR beta libraries, CDR3 regions were amplified by Arm-PCR using iRepertoire HTBI primers. Using fastp at Q25 and MiXCR, TCRdb reprocessed the public reads and kept productive beta chains. CDR3 protein sequences are deduplicated, and each keeps its most common genes and DNA. This sample has about 520,000 distinct CDR3 sequences in its table, and 12% of those were observed once. The ten largest clones take up roughly 8.9% of the sample.

These data are also associated with another study on T cells in Graves' hyperthyroidism and ophthalmopathy.

The sequencing used peripheral blood mononuclear cells (PBMCs), collected at new diagnosis, from a patient treated with antithyroid drugs. The receptors here all came from a woman aged 25 to 39 with Graves disease. Donor details come from another sample of the same person, matched by shared clones.

The rearrangement joins TRBV7-9 to TRBJ2-5, with 9 bases that match TRBD2. CDR1 is SEHNR and CDR2 is FQNEAQ in the germline V gene (reference sequence). The V and J ends lost 3 bases and 1 base, in that order; junction bases with no gene match: 9. This CDR3 region has 17 residues. CDR3 DNA sequence: TGTGCCAGCAGCTTGGGAAAGGCGGGAGGGATCCAAGAGACCCAGTACTTC. Amino acids: CASSLGKAGGIQETQYF.

This clonotype was seen ten or more times. At one of its ends the junction is not consistent with the germline gene, which may arise from a read error. The chain links TRBV12-3 or TRBV12-4 to TRBJ1-2; D not certain. The CDR3 covers 12 residues. The CDR3 DNA reads as TGTGCCAGCAGTTTAGAGACATATGGCTGCACCTTC. This gives the protein CASSLETYGCTF.

The sample holds many counts of this clonotype. V usage is TRBV28 and J usage is TRBJ2-1; 12 bases are shared with TRBD2. The CDR3 runs to 17 residues. Germline V lookup: CDR1 MDHEN, CDR2 SYDVKM. V dropped 4 bases and J dropped 8; count of bases not matched to a gene: 12. The CDR3 DNA follows: TGTGCCAGCAGTTCCCCGCCTCTAGCGGGAGGGCCGTATGAGCAGTTCTTC. Amino acids: CASSSPPLAGGPYEQFF.

This clonotype was seen many times. J is TRBJ2-7 and V is TRBV4-3; TRBD1 aligns across 7 bases. The length of the CDR3 is 18 residues. V was clipped by 1 base and J by 2 bases; unmatched bases: 14. Germline assignment: CDR1 LGHNA and CDR2 YSLEER. The CDR3 DNA sequence: TGCGCCAGCAGCCAAGTCTCTGGTGTCCGGGACAGCACCTACGAGCAGTACTTC. It encodes CASSQVSGVRDSTYEQYF.

This clonotype came up many times. The genes are TRBV20-1 and TRBJ2-1; 9 bases agree with TRBD1. Trimming at V came to 0 bases and at J to 8 bases, leaving 8 bases not matched to a gene. This CDR3 spans 15 amino acids. Germline V gene data show CDR1 as DFQATT and CDR2 as SNEGSKA (reference sequence). CDR3 residues: CSARDWTGDLDEQFF. The CDR3 coding sequence is TGCAGTGCTAGAGATTGGACAGGGGATCTGGATGAGCAGTTCTTC.

The sample holds a few counts of this clonotype. This rearrangement joins TRBV6-5 to TRBJ1-2, with 10 bases aligning to TRBD1. The CDR3 is 17 residues long. With 2 bases clipped from V and 4 bases from J, the junction kept 10 bases outside the gene matches. Germline values: CDR1 MNHEY, CDR2 SVGAGI. In DNA form, the CDR3 reads TGTGCCAGCAGTTACCCTACCGGGACAGGGGAGGCCTATGGCTACACCTTC. This gives the protein CASSYPTGTGEAYGYTF.

This clonotype was counted a few times. The chain links TRBV5-1 to TRBJ2-7, with D tentatively TRBD2 (6 bases). Germline V gene data show CDR1 as SGHRS and CDR2 as YFSETQ. The V end lost 4 bases, the J end lost 3 bases, and 14 bases lay between the germline ends. This CDR3 is 14 amino acids long. CDR3 loop: CASSGGTGDYEQYF. CDR3 DNA sequence: TGCGCCAGCAGCGGTGGGACTGGGGACTACGAGCAGTACTTC.

This chain connects TRBV11-2 to TRBJ2-5; 13 nucleotides align to TRBD2. The CDR3 contains 20 residues. The germline V gene encodes CDR1 SGHAT and CDR2 FQNNGV. Trimming took 4 bases from V and 5 from J; bases not matched to a gene: 19. This chain's CDR3 is CASSSGQPGTSGIVGETQYF. The CDR3 DNA sequence: TGTGCCAGCAGCTCCGGCCAGCCCGGGACTAGCGGGATCGTGGGGGAGACCCAGTACTTC.

This clonotype was detected a few times. The genes are TRBV19 and TRBJ2-3; 7 nucleotides align to TRBD2. The CDR3 extends over 13 amino acids. Looked up from germline, CDR1 is LNHDA and CDR2 is SQIVND (reference sequence). V lost 5 bases, J lost 4 bases, and 3 bases stayed unmatched. DNA of the CDR3: TGTGCCAGTAGTGAGGGAGGGGCAGATACGCAGTATTTT. The encoded protein is CASSEGGADTQYF. The full variable domain, rest sourced from reference TRBV19 and TRBJ2-3, is DGGITQSPKYLFRKEGQNVTLSCEQNLNHDAMYWYRQDPGQGLRLIYYSQIVNDFQKGDIAEGYSVSREKKESFPLTVTSAQKNPTAFYLCASSEGGADTQYFGPGTRLTVL.

Of note for this clonotype: A much larger clone differs by one base, so this may be a read error. V usage is TRBV7-6 and J usage is TRBJ2-5; D unclear. Germline lookup yields CDR1 SGHVS and CDR2 FNYEAQ. The ends were cut back, 4 bases at V and 2 bases at J, with 5 bases in the middle. There are 12 residues in the CDR3. CDR3 sequence: CASSYAQETQYF. Written as DNA, the CDR3 is TGTGCCAGCAGCTATGCACAAGAGACCCAGTACTTC.

This clonotype was observed a handful of times. The rearrangement joins TRBV19 to TRBJ2-2, with unresolved D. The CDR3 has 15 amino acids. Germline V gene data show CDR1 as LNHDA and CDR2 as SQIVND (reference sequence). Trimming pared 3 bases from V and 1 base from J, leaving 9 bases between. Here the CDR3 reads CASSIWQRNTGELFF. The CDR3 DNA sequence: TGTGCCAGTAGTATTTGGCAGAGGAACACCGGGGAGCTGTTTTTT.

This clonotype has a handful of counts. The chain carries TRBV6-1 and TRBJ1-6, with TRBD1 identical over 10 bases. The length of the CDR3 is 16 residues. The germline V gene encodes CDR1 MNHNS and CDR2 SASEGT. J was trimmed by 13 bases and V by 6 bases; bases with no gene match: 15. CDR3 in amino acids: CASRTKSGTGATPLHF. CDR3 coding DNA: TGTGCCAGCAGGACCAAGTCCGGGACAGGGGCTACCCCCCTCCACTTT.

The table lists this clonotype with many counts. The rearrangement links TRBV7-2 to TRBJ2-7, with 14 bases that match TRBD2. The CDR3 sequence is 15 residues long. Germline V gives CDR1 SGHTA, CDR2 FQGNSA. Trimming took 5 bases from V and 6 from J; bases not matched to a gene: 6. CDR3 nucleotide sequence: TGTGCCAGCAGCCAAGGGACTAGCGGGAGAGGCGAGCAGTACTTC. Its protein product is CASSQGTSGRGEQYF.

CDR3 bases: TGTGCCACCAGTGGTGGGACATCCGCGAACACCGGGGAGCTGTTTTTT. Amino acid sequence: CATSGGTSANTGELFF. The V call is TRBV24-1, the J call TRBJ2-2, with D possibly matching TRBD1 (6 bases). This CDR3 has 16 amino acids. V dropped 5 bases and J dropped 0 bases, with 12 bases sitting between them. Germline V gene lookup returns CDR1 KGHDR and CDR2 SFDVKD.

This clonotype was picked up many times. CDR3 residues: CASSQASGHSYEQYF. Here the CDR3 DNA reads TGTGCCAGCAGCCAAGCCTCAGGGCACTCCTACGAGCAGTACTTC. V is TRBV3-1 and J is TRBJ2-7; D might be TRBD1 (5 bases). CDR1 is LGHDT and CDR2 is YNNKEL in the germline V gene (reference sequence). CDR3 length: 15 residues. The V gene lost 1 base and the J gene lost 0 bases, with 10 bases spanning the gap.

This clonotype showed up many times. The chain employs TRBV11-3 and TRBJ2-7; possible D gene TRBD1, 6 bases. CDR3 size: 11 residues. V lost 6 bases and J lost 11, with 14 bases in between. Germline CDR1 SGHNT, CDR2 YENEEA. The CDR3 reads CASRDSAEEYF. In nucleotides, the CDR3 is TGTGCCAGCAGGGACAGTGCCGAAGAGTACTTC.

The sample holds a few counts of this clonotype. The chain is built from TRBV18 and TRBJ2-7; TRBD1 matches at 8 bases. V gave up 6 bases and J gave up 3 bases; unmatched junction bases: 4. This CDR3 spans 13 amino acids. From germline, CDR1 is KGHSH and CDR2 LQKENI. The CDR3 is CASSQGAHYEQYF. The DNA of the CDR3 is TGTGCCAGCTCCCAGGGGGCGCACTACGAGCAGTACTTC.

This clonotype was seen repeatedly, ten times or more. This rearrangement joins TRBV11-2 to TRBJ2-3; 8 bases map to TRBD2. Germline V gene lookup returns CDR1 SGHAT and CDR2 FQNNGV. The CDR3 sequence is 17 residues long. V lost 1 base, J lost 3 bases, and 9 bases stayed unmatched. CDR3 DNA: TGTGCCAGCAGCTTAGCCTCTCGAGCGGGAGCAACAGATACGCAGTATTTT. This gives the protein CASSLASRAGATDTQYF.

This clonotype was observed many times. The V call is TRBV27, the J call TRBJ2-7; TRBD2 is a possible D gene (5 bases). The germline V gene has CDR1 MNHEY and CDR2 SMNVEV (reference sequence). The CDR3 runs to 14 residues. V was cut by 4 bases and J by 3 bases, with 13 bases left in between. The CDR3 DNA sequence: TGTGCCAGCAGTTCCTCCGAGGGCGGCTACGAGCAGTACTTC. Protein product: CASSSSEGGYEQYF.

This clonotype was recorded many times. This chain links TRBV30 with TRBJ1-5, with D uncertain. Germline CDR1 GTSNPN, CDR2 SVGIG (reference sequence). V was trimmed by 1 base and J by 3 bases, leaving 7 bases between them. This CDR3 spans 13 amino acids. CDR3 DNA sequence: TGTGCCTGGAGTGGGGCAGTCAATCAGCCCCAGCATTTT. Amino acid sequence: CAWSGAVNQPQHF.

This clonotype was observed many times. J is TRBJ2-2 and V is TRBV27, with TRBD2 matching 9 bases. After removal of 6 bases from V and 6 bases from J, the junction contained 5 bases not matched to a gene. The CDR3 totals 14 residues. Germline V gene data show CDR1 as MNHEY and CDR2 as SMNVEV (reference sequence). Here the CDR3 DNA reads TGTGCCAGCAGCACGGGGACTAGCCCCGGGGAGCTGTTTTTT. Protein: CASSTGTSPGELFF.

This clonotype was observed a handful of times. This sequence joins TRBV20-1 and TRBJ1-6; D is undetermined. Trimming pared 3 bases from V and 6 bases from J, leaving 12 bases between. Germline-derived CDR1 and CDR2 are DFQATT and SNEGSKA (reference sequence). This CDR3 has 14 amino acids. CDR3 coding DNA: TGCAGTGCTAGCGGAGGACTGCGTAATTCACCCCTCCACTTT. Its protein is CSASGGLRNSPLHF.

This clonotype was counted at least ten times. V and J are TRBV4-2 and TRBJ2-7, with 7 bases fitting TRBD2. The CDR3 loop spans 16 amino acids. Germline V lookup: CDR1 LGHNA, CDR2 YNFKEQ. V lost 1 base to trimming and J lost 3 bases; unmatched junction nucleotides: 9. The CDR3 bases are TGTGCCAGCAGCCAAGCCGATAGCGGGCCTTTCTACGAGCAGTACTTC. Protein sequence: CASSQADSGPFYEQYF.

This clonotype was recorded at least ten times. The chain carries TRBV18 and TRBJ1-1, with 7 positions matching TRBD1. Germline loops: CDR1 KGHSH, CDR2 LQKENI. This CDR3 contains 16 residues. V lost 1 base and J lost 1; bases outside the gene matches: 6. The DNA for the CDR3 is TGTGCCAGCTCACCACGCCAGGGGGGAAAGAACACTGAAGCTTTCTTT. It yields the protein CASSPRQGGKNTEAFF.

This clonotype was seen repeatedly, ten times or more. The chain uses TRBV11-1 and TRBJ2-1, with a weak D call TRBD2 (6 bases). The V and J ends lost 1 base and 12 bases respectively, with 13 bases between them. This CDR3 has 13 amino acids. CDR1 and CDR2 (germline): SGHAT, FQDESV (reference sequence). CDR3 protein: CASSLGEGRGQFF. CDR3 bases: TGTGCCAGCAGCTTAGGAGAGGGGCGGGGGCAGTTCTTC.

In the case of this clonotype: Mismatch with germline at one junction end may stem from a read error. This chain connects TRBV6-1 to TRBJ1-5; D ambiguous. The length of the CDR3 is 14 residues. Per the germline V gene, CDR1 is MNHNS and CDR2 is SASEGT. The CDR3 coding sequence is TGTGCCAGCAGTGCCGAACCCTTTGGAAACCCCCAGCGTTTT. Translation: CASSAEPFGNPQRF.

Worth noting for this clonotype: Since a much larger clone is just one base distant, this may be a read error. This chain connects TRBV6-5 to TRBJ2-2; TRBD2 matches 11 bases. J was trimmed by 6 bases and V by 4 bases; bases with no gene match: 4. The CDR3 is 15 amino acids. CDR1 MNHEY and CDR2 SVGAGI come from the germline V gene. Here the CDR3 reads CASSLLAGAAGELFF. CDR3 in DNA: TGTGCCAGCAGTTTACTAGCGGGAGCCGCCGGGGAGCTGTTTTTT.

The V and J genes are TRBV5-1 and TRBJ1-5, with D uncertain. This CDR3 comprises 12 residues. The V and J ends lost 1 base and 5 bases respectively, with 4 bases between them. From germline, CDR1 is SGHRS and CDR2 YFSETQ. Here the CDR3 reads CASSLNYQPQHF. DNA for the CDR3: TGCGCCAGCAGCTTGAATTATCAGCCCCAGCATTTT.

Of note for this clonotype: This likely stems from a read error, as it lies one base from a far larger clone. The chain has TRBV11-2 and TRBJ2-1, with TRBD2 matching over 7 bases. The CDR3 extends over 16 amino acids. Germline assignment: CDR1 SGHAT and CDR2 FQNNGV. The CDR3 DNA sequence: TGTGTCAGCAGCTTAGAATCCGGGAGGAAGGGAAATGAGCAGTTCTTC. It specifies CVSSLESGRKGNEQFF.

This clonotype was picked up a small number of times. The V call is TRBV9, the J call TRBJ2-1; D perhaps matches TRBD2 (5 bases). Germline V gene data show CDR1 as SGDLS and CDR2 as YYNGEE. This CDR3 is 15 amino acids long. V lost 0 bases, J lost 7 bases, and 14 bases lay in between. The CDR3 is CASSVDPLVTNEQFF. The CDR3 coding sequence is TGTGCCAGCAGCGTAGACCCACTAGTAACTAATGAGCAGTTCTTC.

This clonotype appeared many times. The V gene is TRBV3-1, the J gene TRBJ1-5, with D unresolved. The germline gives CDR1 LGHDT, CDR2 YNNKEL (reference sequence). V gave up 0 bases and J gave up 9 bases, with 12 bases separating them. There are 14 residues in the CDR3. CDR3 bases: TGTGCCAGCAGCCAAGACCCCGGTGGGAGGCCCCAGCATTTT. Its protein product is CASSQDPGGRPQHF.

The chain couples TRBV7-2 to TRBJ1-2, with 8 bases matching TRBD1. V lost 4 bases and J lost 4; bases outside the gene matches: 8. Per the germline V gene, CDR1 is SGHTA and CDR2 is FQGNSA. The CDR3 runs to 15 residues. CDR3 coding DNA: TGTGCCAGCAGCTCCTACGGGGACAGGTTCTATGGCTACACCTTC. It translates to CASSSYGDRFYGYTF.